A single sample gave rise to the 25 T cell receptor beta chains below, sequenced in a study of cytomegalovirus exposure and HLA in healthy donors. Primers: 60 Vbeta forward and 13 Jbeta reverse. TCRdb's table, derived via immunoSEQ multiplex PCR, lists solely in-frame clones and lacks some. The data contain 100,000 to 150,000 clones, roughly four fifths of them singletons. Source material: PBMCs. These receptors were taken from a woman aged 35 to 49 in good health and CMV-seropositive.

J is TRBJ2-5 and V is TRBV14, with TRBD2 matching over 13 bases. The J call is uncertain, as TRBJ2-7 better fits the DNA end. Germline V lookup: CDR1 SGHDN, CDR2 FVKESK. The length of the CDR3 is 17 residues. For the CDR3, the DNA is TGTGCCAGCAGCCCACTAGCGGGAGGGAAGTCAAGCTACGAGCAGTACTTC. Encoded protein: CASSPLAGGKSSYEQYF.

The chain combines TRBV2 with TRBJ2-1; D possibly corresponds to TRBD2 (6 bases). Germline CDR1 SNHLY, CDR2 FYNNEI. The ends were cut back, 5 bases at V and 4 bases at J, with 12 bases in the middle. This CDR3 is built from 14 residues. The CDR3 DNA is TGTGCCAGCAGTACTCGACTAGTTTACAATGAGCAGTTCTTC. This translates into CASSTRLVYNEQFF.

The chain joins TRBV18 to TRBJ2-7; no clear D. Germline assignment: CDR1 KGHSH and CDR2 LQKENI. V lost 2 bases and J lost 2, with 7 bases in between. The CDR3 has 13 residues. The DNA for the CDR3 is TGTGCCAGCTCACCAACTACGGCCTACGAGCAGTACTTC. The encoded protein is CASSPTTAYEQYF.

CDR3 DNA sequence: TGTGCCAGCAGACTTAACACAGCCGGGGAGCTGTTTTTT. It encodes CASRLNTAGELFF. The V and J genes are TRBV7-9 and TRBJ2-2; no firm D call. V gave up 6 bases and J gave up 6 bases, with 11 bases separating them. Germline V lookup: CDR1 SEHNR, CDR2 FQNEAQ (reference sequence). The CDR3 consists of 13 residues.

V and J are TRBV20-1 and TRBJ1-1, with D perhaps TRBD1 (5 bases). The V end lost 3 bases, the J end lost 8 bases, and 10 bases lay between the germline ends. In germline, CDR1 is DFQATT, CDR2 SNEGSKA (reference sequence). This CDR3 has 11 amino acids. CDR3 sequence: CSARGRWEAFF. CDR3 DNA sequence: TGCAGTGCTAGGGGGCGTTGGGAAGCTTTCTTT.

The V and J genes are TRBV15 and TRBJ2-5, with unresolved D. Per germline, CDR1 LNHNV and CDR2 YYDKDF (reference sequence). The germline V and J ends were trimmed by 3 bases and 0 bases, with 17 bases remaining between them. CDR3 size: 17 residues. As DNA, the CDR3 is TGTGCCACCAGCAGGCAGGCCCCACCAACACACCAAGAGACCCAGTACTTC. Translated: CATSRQAPPTHQETQYF.

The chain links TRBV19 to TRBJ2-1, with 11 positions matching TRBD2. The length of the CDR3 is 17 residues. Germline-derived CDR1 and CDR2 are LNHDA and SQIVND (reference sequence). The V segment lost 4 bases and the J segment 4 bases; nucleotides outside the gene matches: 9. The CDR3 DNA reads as TGTGCCAGTAGTAACCCGGGACTAGCGGATAGATACAATGAGCAGTTCTTC. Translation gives CASSNPGLADRYNEQFF.

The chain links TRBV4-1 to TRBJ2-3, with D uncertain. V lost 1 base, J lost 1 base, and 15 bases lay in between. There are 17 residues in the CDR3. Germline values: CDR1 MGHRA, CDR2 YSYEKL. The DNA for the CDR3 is TGCGCCAGCAGCCAAGTAGGCGTAGCCCGGGGCACAGATACGCAGTATTTT. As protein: CASSQVGVARGTDTQYF.

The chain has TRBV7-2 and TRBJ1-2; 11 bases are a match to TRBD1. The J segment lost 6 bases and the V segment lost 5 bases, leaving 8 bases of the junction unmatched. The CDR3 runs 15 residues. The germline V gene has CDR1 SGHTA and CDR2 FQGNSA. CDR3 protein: CASSMDRGHFNGYTF. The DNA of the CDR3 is TGTGCCAGCAGCATGGACAGGGGGCACTTCAATGGCTACACCTTC.

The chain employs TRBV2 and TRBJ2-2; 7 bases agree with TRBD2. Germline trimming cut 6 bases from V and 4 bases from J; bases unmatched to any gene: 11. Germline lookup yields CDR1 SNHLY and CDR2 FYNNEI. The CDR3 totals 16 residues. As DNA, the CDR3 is TGTGCCAGCAGCCTAGAAGGCGGGAGATCCACCGGGGAGCTGTTTTTT. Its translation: CASSLEGGRSTGELFF.

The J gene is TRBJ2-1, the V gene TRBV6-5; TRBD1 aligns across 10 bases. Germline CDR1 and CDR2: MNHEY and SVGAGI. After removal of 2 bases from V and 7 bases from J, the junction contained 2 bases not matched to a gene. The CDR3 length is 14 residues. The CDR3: CASSYGQGGNEQFF. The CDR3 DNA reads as TGTGCCAGCAGTTACGGACAGGGGGGGAATGAGCAGTTCTTC.

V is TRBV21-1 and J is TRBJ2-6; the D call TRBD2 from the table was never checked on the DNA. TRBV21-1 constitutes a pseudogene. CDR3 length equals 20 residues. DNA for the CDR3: TGTGCCAGCAGCAAATTCATTTCAGCGGGAGCACTAGAAGGGGCCAACGTCCTGACTTTC. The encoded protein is CASSKFISAGALEGANVLTF.

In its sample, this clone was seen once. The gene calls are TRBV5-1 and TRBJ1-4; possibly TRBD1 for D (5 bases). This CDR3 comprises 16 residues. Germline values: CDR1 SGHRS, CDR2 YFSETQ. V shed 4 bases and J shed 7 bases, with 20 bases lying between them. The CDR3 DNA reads TGCGCCAGCAGCCGGGGGGGGGAAGGCCTTACTGAAAAACTGTTTTTT. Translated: CASSRGGEGLTEKLFF.

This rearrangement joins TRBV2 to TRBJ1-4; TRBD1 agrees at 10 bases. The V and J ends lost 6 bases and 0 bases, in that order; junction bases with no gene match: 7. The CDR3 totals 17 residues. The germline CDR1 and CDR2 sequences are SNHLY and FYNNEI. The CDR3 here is CASRAGTGVSTNEKLFF. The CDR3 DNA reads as TGTGCCAGCAGGGCCGGGACAGGGGTATCAACTAATGAAAAACTGTTTTTT.

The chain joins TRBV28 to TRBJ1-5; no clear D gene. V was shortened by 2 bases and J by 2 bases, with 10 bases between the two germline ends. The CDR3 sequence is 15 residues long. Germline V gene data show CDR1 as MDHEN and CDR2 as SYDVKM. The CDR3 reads CASSLMSLGNQPQHF. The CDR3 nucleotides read TGTGCCAGCAGTTTAATGTCCCTCGGCAATCAGCCCCAGCATTTT. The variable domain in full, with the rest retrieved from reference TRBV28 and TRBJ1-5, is DVKVTQSSRYLVKRTGEKVFLECVQDMDHENMFWYRQDPGLGLRLIYFSYDVKMKEKGDIPEGYSVSREKKERFSLILESASTNQTSMYLCASSLMSLGNQPQHFGDGTRLSIL.

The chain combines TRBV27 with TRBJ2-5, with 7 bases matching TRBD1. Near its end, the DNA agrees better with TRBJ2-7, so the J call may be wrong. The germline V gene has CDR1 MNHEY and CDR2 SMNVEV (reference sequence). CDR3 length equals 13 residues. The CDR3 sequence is CASRGQLDYEQYF. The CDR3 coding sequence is TGTGCCAGCAGGGGACAGTTGGACTACGAGCAGTACTTC.

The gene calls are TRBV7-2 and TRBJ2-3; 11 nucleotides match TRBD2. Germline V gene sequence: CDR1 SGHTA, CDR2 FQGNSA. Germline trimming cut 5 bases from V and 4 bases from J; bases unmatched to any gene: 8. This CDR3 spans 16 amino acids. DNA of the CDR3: TGTGCCAGCAGCGTTGGGACTAGCGGTCGGGCAGATACGCAGTATTTT. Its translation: CASSVGTSGRADTQYF. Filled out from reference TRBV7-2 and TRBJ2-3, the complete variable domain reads GAGVSQSPSNKVTEKGKDVELRCDPISGHTALYWYRQSLGQGLEFLIYFQGNSAPDKSGLPSDRFSAERTGGSVSTLTIQRTQQEDSAVYLCASSVGTSGRADTQYFGPGTRLTVL.

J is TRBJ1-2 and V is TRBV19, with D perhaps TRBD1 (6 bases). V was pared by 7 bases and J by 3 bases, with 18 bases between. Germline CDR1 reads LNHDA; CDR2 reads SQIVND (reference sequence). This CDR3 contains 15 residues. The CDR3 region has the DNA TGTGCCAGTACCCCCAAAGAAGACAGGCACTATGGCTACACCTTC. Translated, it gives CASTPKEDRHYGYTF.

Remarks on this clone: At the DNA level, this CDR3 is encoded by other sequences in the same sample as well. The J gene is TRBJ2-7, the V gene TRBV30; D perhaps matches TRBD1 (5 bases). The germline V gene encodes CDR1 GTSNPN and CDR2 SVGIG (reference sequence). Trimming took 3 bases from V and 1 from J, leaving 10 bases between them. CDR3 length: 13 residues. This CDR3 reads CAWSPGLSYEQYF. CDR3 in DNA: TGTGCCTGGAGCCCAGGGTTATCCTACGAGCAGTACTTC. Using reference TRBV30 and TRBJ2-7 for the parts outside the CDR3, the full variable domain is SQTIHQWPATLVQPVGSPLSLECTVEGTSNPNLYWYRQAAGRGLQLLFYSVGIGQISSEVPQNLSASRPQDRQFILSSKKLLLSDSGFYLCAWSPGLSYEQYFGPGTRLTVT.

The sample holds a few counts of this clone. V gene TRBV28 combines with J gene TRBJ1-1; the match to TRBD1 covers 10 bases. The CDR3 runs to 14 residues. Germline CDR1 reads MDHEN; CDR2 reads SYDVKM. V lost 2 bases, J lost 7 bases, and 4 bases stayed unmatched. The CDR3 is CASSLDRGQGEAFF. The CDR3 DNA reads TGTGCCAGCAGTTTAGACAGGGGGCAAGGTGAAGCTTTCTTT.

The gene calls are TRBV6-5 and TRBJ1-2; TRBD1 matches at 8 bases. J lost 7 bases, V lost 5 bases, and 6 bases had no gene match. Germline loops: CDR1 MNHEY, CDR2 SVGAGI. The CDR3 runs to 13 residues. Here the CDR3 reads CASSPGTGSGYTF. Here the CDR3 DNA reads TGTGCCAGCAGTCCGGGGACAGGATCTGGCTACACCTTC.

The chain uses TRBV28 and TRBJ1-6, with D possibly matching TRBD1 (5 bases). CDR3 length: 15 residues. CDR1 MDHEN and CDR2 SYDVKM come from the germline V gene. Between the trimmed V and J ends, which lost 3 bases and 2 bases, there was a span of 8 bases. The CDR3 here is CASSFQGTYNSPLHF. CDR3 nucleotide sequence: TGTGCCAGCAGTTTCCAGGGTACCTATAATTCACCCCTCCACTTT.

CDR3 loop: CSVGNPTGGTEAFF. CDR3 nucleotides: TGCAGCGTCGGAAACCCCACAGGGGGCACTGAAGCTTTCTTT. V gene TRBV29-1 combines with J gene TRBJ1-1; 8 nucleotides line up with TRBD1. Germline V gene sequence: CDR1 SQVTM, CDR2 ANQGSEA. Trimming took 6 bases from V and 4 from J; bases not matched to a gene: 10. The CDR3 sequence is 14 residues long.

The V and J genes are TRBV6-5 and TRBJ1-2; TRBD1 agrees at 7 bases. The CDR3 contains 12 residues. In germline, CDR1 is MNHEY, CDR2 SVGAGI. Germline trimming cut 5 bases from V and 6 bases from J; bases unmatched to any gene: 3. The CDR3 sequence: CASSKGANGYTF. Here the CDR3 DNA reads TGTGCCAGCAGTAAGGGGGCTAATGGCTACACCTTC.

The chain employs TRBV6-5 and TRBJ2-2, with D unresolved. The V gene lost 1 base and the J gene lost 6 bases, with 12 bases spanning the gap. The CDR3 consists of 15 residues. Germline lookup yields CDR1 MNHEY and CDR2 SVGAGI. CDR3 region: CASSYFQNLPGELFF. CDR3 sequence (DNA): TGTGCCAGCAGTTACTTTCAAAACCTACCCGGGGAGCTGTTTTTT.